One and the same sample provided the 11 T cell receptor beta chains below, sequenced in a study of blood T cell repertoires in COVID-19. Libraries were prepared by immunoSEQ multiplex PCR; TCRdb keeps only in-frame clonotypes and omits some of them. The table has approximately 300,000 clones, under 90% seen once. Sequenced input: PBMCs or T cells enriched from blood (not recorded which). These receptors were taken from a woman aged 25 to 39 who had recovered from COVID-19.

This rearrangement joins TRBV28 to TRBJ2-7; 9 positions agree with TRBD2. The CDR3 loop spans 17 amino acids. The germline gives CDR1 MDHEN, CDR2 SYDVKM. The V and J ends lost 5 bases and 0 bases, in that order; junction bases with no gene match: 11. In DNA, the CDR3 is TGTGCCAGCAGTGCACACCAACTAGCGGGTCGCTCCTACGAGCAGTACTTC. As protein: CASSAHQLAGRSYEQYF.

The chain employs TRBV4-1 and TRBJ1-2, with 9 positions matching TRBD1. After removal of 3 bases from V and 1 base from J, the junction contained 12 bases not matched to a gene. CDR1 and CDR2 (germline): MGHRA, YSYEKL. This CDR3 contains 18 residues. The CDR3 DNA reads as TGCGCCAGCAGCCAGATTACCGGGACAGGGAGGGATAACTATGGCTACACCTTC. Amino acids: CASSQITGTGRDNYGYTF.

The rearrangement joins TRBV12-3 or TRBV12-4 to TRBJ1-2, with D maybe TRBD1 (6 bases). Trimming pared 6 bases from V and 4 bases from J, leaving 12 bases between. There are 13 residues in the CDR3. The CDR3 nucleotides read TGTGCCAGCAGCATGAGGACAGCCTATGGCTACACCTTC. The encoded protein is CASSMRTAYGYTF.

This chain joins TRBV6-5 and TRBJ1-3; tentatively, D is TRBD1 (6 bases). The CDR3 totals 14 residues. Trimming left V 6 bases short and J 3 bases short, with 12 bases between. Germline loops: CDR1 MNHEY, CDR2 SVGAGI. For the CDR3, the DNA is TGTGCCAGCAGACCCGGGACACTTGGAAACACCATATATTTT. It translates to CASRPGTLGNTIYF.

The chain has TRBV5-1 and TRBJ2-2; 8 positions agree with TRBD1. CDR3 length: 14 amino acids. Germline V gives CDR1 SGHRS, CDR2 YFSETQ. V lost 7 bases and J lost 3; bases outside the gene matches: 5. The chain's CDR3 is CASGTTGDTGELFF. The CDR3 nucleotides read TGCGCCAGCGGAACGACAGGGGACACCGGGGAGCTGTTTTTT.

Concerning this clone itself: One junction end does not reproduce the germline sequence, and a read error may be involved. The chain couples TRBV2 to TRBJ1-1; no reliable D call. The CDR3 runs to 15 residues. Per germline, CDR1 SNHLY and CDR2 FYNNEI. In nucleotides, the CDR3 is TGTGCCAGCGGTGAAGCGGACGGGGTCAACACTGAAGCTTTCTTT. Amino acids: CASGEADGVNTEAFF. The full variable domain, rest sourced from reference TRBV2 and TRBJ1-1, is EPEVTQTPSHQVTQMGQEVILRCVPISNHLYFYWYRQILGQKVEFLVSFYNNEISEKSEIFDDQFSVERPDGSNFTLKIRSTKLEDSAMYFCASGEADGVNTEAFFGQGTRLTVV.

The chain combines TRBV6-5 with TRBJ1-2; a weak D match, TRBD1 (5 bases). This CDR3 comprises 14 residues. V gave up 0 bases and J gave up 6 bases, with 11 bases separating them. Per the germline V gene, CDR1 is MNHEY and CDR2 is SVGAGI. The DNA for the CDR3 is TGTGCCAGCAGTTACTCACTAGCAGGGCATGGCTACACCTTC. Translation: CASSYSLAGHGYTF.

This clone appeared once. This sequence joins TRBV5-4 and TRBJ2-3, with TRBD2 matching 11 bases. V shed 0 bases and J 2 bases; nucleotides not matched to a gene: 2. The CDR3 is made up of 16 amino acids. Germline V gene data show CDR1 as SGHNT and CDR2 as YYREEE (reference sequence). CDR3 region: CASSLGLAGFTDTQYF. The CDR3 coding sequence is TGTGCCAGCAGCTTGGGACTAGCGGGATTCACAGATACGCAGTATTTT.

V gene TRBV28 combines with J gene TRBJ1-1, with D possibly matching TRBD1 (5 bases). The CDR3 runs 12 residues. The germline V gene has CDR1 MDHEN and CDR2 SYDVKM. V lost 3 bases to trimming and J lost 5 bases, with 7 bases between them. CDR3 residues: CASSLGQTEAFF. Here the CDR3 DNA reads TGTGCCAGCAGTTTGGGGCAGACTGAAGCTTTCTTT.

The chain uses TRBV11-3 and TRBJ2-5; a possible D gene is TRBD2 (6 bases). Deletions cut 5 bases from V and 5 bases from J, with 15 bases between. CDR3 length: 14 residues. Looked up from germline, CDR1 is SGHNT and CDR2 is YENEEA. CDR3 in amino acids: CASSPGGSRETQYF. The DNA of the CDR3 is TGTGCCAGCAGCCCCGGAGGGAGCCGGGAGACCCAGTACTTC.

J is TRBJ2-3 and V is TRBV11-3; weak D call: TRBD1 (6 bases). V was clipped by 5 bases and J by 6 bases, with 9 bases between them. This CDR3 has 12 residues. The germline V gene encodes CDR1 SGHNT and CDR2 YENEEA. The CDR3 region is CASSAGVDTQYF. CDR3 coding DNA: TGTGCCAGCAGCGCAGGGGTGGATACGCAGTATTTT.